The present entry profiles one TCR beta chain with its context. Its antigen is not yet known. Qualities for individual bases were not recorded, and no much larger clone is one base off. The data were obtained in a study of T cells in Graves' hyperthyroidism and ophthalmopathy (dated by TCRdb to the late 2010s). Looking at the study overall: Peripheral blood was collected at initial diagnosis, before any treatment. TCR V-J signatures able to tell the groups apart were searched for in a discovery cohort of 90 to 100 patients, of whom more than 40 had Graves' ophthalmopathy and some 60 had stable Graves' hyperthyroidism. Prospective prediction of ophthalmopathy was tested in an independent validation cohort of 18 to 20 hyperthyroidism patients and around 16 patients who later progressed to ophthalmopathy. For training and testing, the approximately 97 patients in the discovery cohort were randomly divided in a 7:3 ratio. In several Graves' hyperthyroidism patients, the study also compared T-cell repertoires from thyroid tissue with T-cell repertoires from blood. Following sampling, methimazole starting at 30 mg daily was given to hyperthyroidism patients, and high-dose intravenous methylprednisolone was given to ophthalmopathy patients. According to the paper, TCR Vbeta CDR3 sequencing was carried out on around 140 peripheral blood samples, which came from 40 to 45 ophthalmopathy, fewer than 80 hyperthyroidism and roughly 17 progressor patients. General study outcomes and caveats: In validation, the model predicted progression to ophthalmopathy a median of 6.5 months before onset, with around 70% sensitivity and about 75% specificity. Ophthalmopathy was separated from stable hyperthyroidism by a 13 V-J signature model, with over 85% sensitivity and approximately 81% specificity obtained in cross-validation and 80%/75% obtained in testing. No statistical method was used to set the sample size in advance, and investigators knew the group allocation. Most expanded thyroid clonotypes (frequency above 0.001) were also detected in blood, a finding suggesting that blood repertoires may reflect thyroid immune responses.

Graves' hyperthyroidism was defined as stable when no progression to ophthalmopathy occurred over 18 months of follow-up. Hyperthyroidism patients were aged 18 to 65 years and newly diagnosed, with disease duration of less than 2 months. Patients with uncontrolled infections, other autoimmune diseases, pregnancy or lactation were excluded. Diagnoses were established on the basis of clinical symptoms, serum thyroxine and TRAb, thyroid ultrasound, and orbital computed tomography. PBMCs were separated from approximately 10 ml of fresh peripheral blood using Ficoll-Paque density gradient centrifugation. Total RNA was extracted with Trizol reagent, and quality was checked on an Agilent 2100 Bioanalyzer. The CDR3 goes from the cysteine to the phenylalanine over 13 residues. Only the CDR3 portion is preserved as DNA: 39 bases, with reading frame beginning at the first base. The V and J ends are trimmed by 7 bases and 4 bases, leaving 13 bases between them. CDR1 is given as PRHDT and CDR2 as FYEKMQ, both from the germline V gene (reference sequence).

The TCR beta CDR3 regions were amplified from RNA transcripts. A first-round RT-PCR of the TCR CDR3 used the HTBI primer set with the Qiagen OneStep RT-PCR kit. The libraries were constructed in a second round of multiplex PCR and then size-selected and purified. The libraries were sequenced on an Illumina HiSeq2000 using paired-end 100 bp reads. The original methods were these. Raw data were processed with SOAPnuke, discarding reads with adapters, uncalled bases, mean Phred below 15, or no exact constant-primer or identifier match. COPE v1.2.5 was used to merge high-quality paired reads, and clonotypes were defined as unique nucleotide sequences. MiTCR v1.1 was used to align the clonotypes against IMGT TRBV, TRBD and TRBJ reference segments. The analysis was restricted to V-J combinations with a frequency above 0.0001, which together covered 99.2% of the repertoires. The TCS score was defined as F50 (clonal expansion) divided by E x V (chaos), with BLOSUM62-based TCRdist calculated between CDR3 peptides within each V-J. Welch's t-statistics and random forest reduced fewer than 550 V-J features to 10 to 15, which were used in a naive Bayes classifier (R e1071). TCRdb handled the public reads itself, with Q25 trimming in fastp and clone calling in MiXCR, and kept productive beta chains. Every CDR3 protein is listed once, alongside the most common genes and DNA of its rows. None of the V and J calls come from the authors' own analysis; TCRdb made them. The sample yields more than 600,000 distinct CDR3 sequences; approximately 16% were counted once. The ten largest clones add up to around 8.1% of the sample.

Sequencing was done on a sample of blood. Recombination linked TRBV13 to TRBJ1-2; TRBD1 is perhaps the D gene, given 6 matching bases. The clonotype comes from a man in his late teens or twenties with Graves' hyperthyroidism. The bases are TGTGCCAGCAAGAGGGGGGCGGGCTATGGCTACACCTTC. This codes for CASKRGAGYGYTF.